The following is a T cell receptor beta chain sequence with its context. Its specificity is not known. Noted time point: cycle 4 day 1 (C4D1), after five to seven weeks of nivolumab. In every patient, relapse followed autologous stem cell transplantation, while exposure to brentuximab vedotin differed. Complete response, partial response or progressive disease was each patient's best response. The sample is drawn from a study of PD-1 blockade in classical Hodgkin lymphoma. For the study at large: Each patient was given nivolumab 3 mg/kg through a vein every 2 weeks. Study-wide results and limits: Nivolumab initiated under 1 year post-ASCT led to patient exclusion. CD4+ but not CD8+ TCR diversity rose significantly by C4D1.

TCRdb's table, derived via immunoSEQ multiplex PCR, lists solely in-frame clones and lacks some. Of over 85,000 clones in the sample, 85% to 95% were seen once. The CDR3 runs 15 residues. From germline, CDR1 is LNHDA and CDR2 SQIVND (reference sequence). V dropped 1 base and J dropped 7 bases, with 14 bases sitting between them. The rearrangement joins TRBV19 to TRBJ1-5; tentatively, D is TRBD1 (5 bases). Sequences were derived from peripheral blood mononuclear cells (PBMCs), sampled before the fourth cycle of nivolumab. The receptor was isolated from a human donor with classical Hodgkin lymphoma. This CDR3 reads CASSIVGGGIQPQHF. CDR3 sequence (DNA): TGTGCCAGTAGTATAGTAGGCGGGGGGATCCAGCCCCAGCATTTT.